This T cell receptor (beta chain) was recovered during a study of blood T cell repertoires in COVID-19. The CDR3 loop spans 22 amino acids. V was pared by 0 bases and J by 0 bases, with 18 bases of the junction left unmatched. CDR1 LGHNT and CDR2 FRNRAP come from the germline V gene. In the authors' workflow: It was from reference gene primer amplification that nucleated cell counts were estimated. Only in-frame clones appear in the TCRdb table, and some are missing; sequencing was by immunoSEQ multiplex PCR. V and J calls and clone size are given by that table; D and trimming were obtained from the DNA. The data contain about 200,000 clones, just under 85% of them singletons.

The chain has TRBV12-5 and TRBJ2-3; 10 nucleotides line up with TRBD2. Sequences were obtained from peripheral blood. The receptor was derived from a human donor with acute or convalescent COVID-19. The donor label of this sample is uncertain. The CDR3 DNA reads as TGTGCTAGTGGTTTGGTCGGCGGACTAGCGGCGGGCGGGGTCCTTAGCACAGATACGCAGTATTTT. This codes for CASGLVGGLAAGGVLSTDTQYF.